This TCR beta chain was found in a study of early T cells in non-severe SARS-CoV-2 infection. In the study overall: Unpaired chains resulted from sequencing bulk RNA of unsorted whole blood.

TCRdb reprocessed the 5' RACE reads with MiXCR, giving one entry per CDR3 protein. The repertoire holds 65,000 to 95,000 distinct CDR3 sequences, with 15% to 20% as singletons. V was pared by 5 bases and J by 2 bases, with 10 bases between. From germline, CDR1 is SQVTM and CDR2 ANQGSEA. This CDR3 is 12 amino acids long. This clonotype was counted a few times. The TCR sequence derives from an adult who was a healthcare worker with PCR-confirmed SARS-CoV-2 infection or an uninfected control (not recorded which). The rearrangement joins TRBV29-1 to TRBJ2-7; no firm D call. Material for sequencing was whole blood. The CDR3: CSVKVFPYEQYF. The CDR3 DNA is TGCAGCGTTAAGGTATTTCCCTACGAGCAGTACTTC.